This TCR beta chain emerged from a study of T cell responses to AZD1222 COVID-19 vaccine. V was pared by 0 bases and J by 6 bases, with 9 bases between. The V gene's germline CDR1 is SGHRS and CDR2 YFSETQ. This CDR3 spans 14 amino acids. As concerns this clone: Its target is not known.

Second doses that came at about 4 or about 12 weeks were put together. Study results and limitations: White British donors predominated, females outnumbered males, and clonal diversity was possibly underestimated. It was only after the peak T cell response that any repertoires were sampled.

TCRdb's table, derived via immunoSEQ multiplex PCR, lists solely in-frame clones and lacks some. Of 95,000 to 150,000 clones detected, approximately 85% appear once; the ten largest clones hold around 4.4%. The source of this sequence is an adult who received the AZD1222 COVID-19 vaccine. The sequenced sample was peripheral blood, obtained 28 days after the second AZD1222 dose. The gene calls are TRBV5-1 and TRBJ1-4; D call uncertain. The CDR3 bases are TGCGCCAGCAGCTTGGGAGCGGCGGATGAAAAACTGTTTTTT. It translates to CASSLGAADEKLFF.